Reported below is one T cell receptor beta chain. Its target is not known. Other DNA sequences in the sample encode the same CDR3. The data were taken from a study of shared clonotypes between healthy human individuals. Overall study context: Samples came from a couple of female and three male donors aged 18 to 49. Findings and caveats of the study: Apart from blood, nothing was sampled; tissue repertoires likely differ. A generally larger estimated richness was seen in naive subsets than in memory subsets.

Measured with immunoSEQ multiplex PCR; TCRdb has only the in-frame clones, and not every one. The sample records around 2,000,000 clones, approximately 94% being singletons. Naive CD8 cells lacked CD45RO, underwent positive selection for CCR7 and left out terminally differentiated effector memory CD45RA+ cells. Only Caucasian adults living in Nashville, Tennessee made up the donor group. Trimming removed 7 bases from V and 5 bases from J; junction bases left unmatched: 2. Germline V CDR1 and CDR2: MDHEN, SYDVKM. CDR3 length: 14 residues. The rearrangement uses TRBV28 and TRBJ2-1; 13 positions match TRBD2. The TCR originated in a man aged 18 to 30 in good health. The sample was naive CD8+ T cells sorted from blood. As DNA, the CDR3 is TGTGCCAGCACAGGACTAGCGGGAGACAATGAGCAGTTCTTC. Translation: CASTGLAGDNEQFF.